This T cell receptor beta chain was profiled in a study of CD8+CD57+ T cells in acquired aplastic anemia. It was patients with CD8+CD57+ cell expansion by flow cytometry who were chosen for sequencing. Germline CDR1 reads MRHNA; CDR2 reads SNTAGT. There are 14 residues in the CDR3. Genomic DNA acted as the template from which TCR beta VDJ combination and CDR3 sequence profiling were carried out. TCRdb itself ran the reads through MiXCR, one entry per CDR3 protein. Of more than 45,000 distinct CDR3 sequences listed, roughly 60% are singletons. This clonotype was seen many times. One end of the junction fails to match germline, which may point to a read error.

This sequence joins TRBV6-4 and TRBJ1-1; D unresolved. The specimen was sorted CD4+, CD8+, or CD8+CD57+ T cells (not recorded which) from PBMCs. The sequence was obtained from a human donor with aplastic anemia. CDR3 residues: CASSSTKVNSEAFF. CDR3 nucleotides: TGTGCCAGCAGTTCCACGAAAGTTAACAGTGAAGCTTTCTTT.